These 25 T cell receptor beta chains originate from one sample sequenced in a study of T cells in tumors after PD-1 blockade. The protocol was immunoSEQ multiplex PCR, while the TCRdb copy is restricted to in-frame clones and leaves out a portion. Altogether fewer than 6,500 clones are present, approximately 70% being singletons, with the ten largest covering around 5%. The sample in question was tumor tissue, obtained before anti-PD-1 treatment. All receptors derive from a human donor with basal cell carcinoma.

In its sample, this clone ranks as medium-sized. The rearrangement links TRBV9 to TRBJ2-2, with 7 bases that match TRBD1. This CDR3 contains 14 residues. With 3 bases clipped from V and 8 bases from J, the junction kept 7 bases outside the gene matches. Per germline, CDR1 SGDLS and CDR2 YYNGEE. CDR3 in amino acids: CASSGDRAFGELFF. The CDR3, as DNA: TGTGCCAGCAGCGGAGACAGGGCTTTTGGGGAGCTGTTTTTT.

The genes are TRBV3-1 (or the pseudogene TRBV3-2) and TRBJ1-4; 10 bases map to TRBD1. Germline V gene sequence: CDR1 LGHDT, CDR2 YNNKEL (reference sequence). This CDR3 has 14 amino acids. The V and J ends lost 1 base and 7 bases, in that order; junction bases with no gene match: 0. The CDR3 DNA reads TGTGCCAGCAGCCAAGGACAGGGGGCTGAAAAACTGTTTTTT. Its translation: CASSQGQGAEKLFF.

V is TRBV7-9 and J is TRBJ1-1; 7 bases align to TRBD1. This CDR3 contains 15 residues. V shed 0 bases, J shed 8 bases, and the junction held 9 bases outside the gene matches. Germline V gene lookup returns CDR1 SEHNR and CDR2 FQNEAQ (reference sequence). The CDR3 is CASSLASGGRKEAFF. CDR3 coding DNA: TGTGCCAGCAGCTTAGCGTCAGGGGGACGCAAGGAAGCTTTCTTT.

A remark on this clone: The conserved final phenylalanine or tryptophan is absent from the CDR3, which likely points to a read error. Because the CDR3's place on the DNA is in doubt, the DNA is left out and the CDR3 is given as listed by TCRdb. The chain recombines TRBV7-5 with TRBJ2-7. TRBV7-5 is a pseudogene segment. The CDR3 is 10 residues long, ends included. The CDR3 loop is CARSLDQPAS.

The rearrangement joins TRBV19 to TRBJ2-6, with 8 bases aligning to TRBD2. In germline, CDR1 is LNHDA, CDR2 SQIVND (reference sequence). CDR3 length: 16 residues. J was trimmed by 2 bases and V by 4 bases; bases with no gene match: 4. CDR3: CASSTGTRAGANVLTF. DNA of the CDR3: TGTGCCAGTAGTACCGGGACTAGGGCTGGGGCCAACGTCCTGACTTTC.

The V gene is TRBV19, the J gene TRBJ2-5; 7 nucleotides align to TRBD1. The length of the CDR3 is 18 residues. J lost 5 bases, V lost 6 bases, and 21 bases had no gene match. From germline, CDR1 is LNHDA and CDR2 SQIVND (reference sequence). The CDR3 coding sequence is TGTGCCAGTAGCCCCGGGACAGAACCCCTCCAAAATCGGGAGACCCAGTACTTC. Residues: CASSPGTEPLQNRETQYF.

The chain is built from TRBV3-1 (or the pseudogene TRBV3-2) and TRBJ1-2; 8 bases match TRBD1. The ends lost 1 base at V and 3 bases at J; junction bases unmatched: 7. This CDR3 is built from 16 residues. Germline loops: CDR1 LGHDT, CDR2 YNNKEL (reference sequence). Here the CDR3 reads CASSQGPGQEHYGYTF. CDR3 DNA sequence: TGTGCCAGCAGCCAAGGCCCGGGACAGGAACACTATGGCTACACCTTC.

V gene TRBV3-1 (or the pseudogene TRBV3-2) combines with J gene TRBJ2-3, with 8 bases fitting TRBD2. V lost 3 bases to trimming and J lost 2 bases; unmatched junction nucleotides: 10. The CDR3 sequence is 17 residues long. Germline values: CDR1 LGHDT, CDR2 YNNKEL (reference sequence). The CDR3 protein is CASSHPFGRGDTDTQYF. CDR3 DNA: TGTGCCAGCAGCCACCCTTTTGGGCGGGGGGACACAGATACGCAGTATTTT.

The rearrangement uses TRBV27 and TRBJ1-6, with D perhaps TRBD1 (5 bases). In germline, CDR1 is MNHEY, CDR2 SMNVEV (reference sequence). The V gene lost 3 bases and the J gene lost 7 bases, with 10 bases spanning the gap. This CDR3 has 14 residues. The CDR3 DNA follows: TGTGCCAGCAGTTTCAGACAGCCCAATTCACCCCTCCACTTT. Translating it yields CASSFRQPNSPLHF.

V and J are TRBV5-4 and TRBJ2-6; 7 nucleotides agree with TRBD1. Germline V gene lookup returns CDR1 SGHNT and CDR2 YYREEE (reference sequence). V gave up 3 bases and J gave up 4 bases; unmatched junction bases: 4. The CDR3 runs to 15 residues. The CDR3: CASSSGQPGANVLTF. In nucleotides, the CDR3 is TGTGCCAGCAGCTCGGGACAGCCCGGGGCCAACGTCCTGACTTTC.

The rearrangement links TRBV11-3 to TRBJ2-7, with D possibly matching TRBD2 (6 bases). V was clipped by 5 bases and J by 2 bases, with 10 bases between them. The germline V gene encodes CDR1 SGHNT and CDR2 YENEEA. This CDR3 is built from 13 residues. DNA for the CDR3: TGTGCCAGCAGCGCCCGCGGGACCTACGAGCAGTACTTC. Residues: CASSARGTYEQYF. The variable domain in full, completed from reference TRBV11-3 and TRBJ2-7, reads EAGVVQSPRYKIIEKKQPVAFWCNPISGHNTLYWYLQNLGQGPELLIRYENEEAVDDSQLPKDRFSAERLKGVDSTLKIQPAELGDSAVYLCASSARGTYEQYFGPGTRLTVT.

V usage is TRBV5-5 and J usage is TRBJ1-6, with TRBD1 identical over 7 bases. The CDR3 is 17 residues long. Trimming at V came to 0 bases and at J to 7 bases, leaving 10 bases not matched to a gene. Germline assignment: CDR1 SGHKS and CDR2 YYEKEE (reference sequence). CDR3 in amino acids: CASSLAIGTATNSPLHF. The DNA of the CDR3 is TGTGCCAGCAGCTTGGCTATCGGGACAGCAACCAATTCACCCCTCCACTTT. Full variable domain (outside the CDR3, taken from reference TRBV5-5 and TRBJ1-6): DAGVTQSPTHLIKTRGQQVTLRCSPISGHKSVSWYQQVLGQGPQFIFQYYEKEERGRGNFPDRFSARQFPNYSSELNVNALLLGDSALYLCASSLAIGTATNSPLHFGNGTRLTVT.

The sample holds a few counts of this clone. V gene TRBV15 combines with J gene TRBJ1-1; 7 nucleotides match TRBD1. The CDR3 loop spans 15 amino acids. Germline values: CDR1 LNHNV, CDR2 YYDKDF (reference sequence). Trimming cost V 0 bases and J 7 bases; bases outside gene matches: 8. CDR3 amino acids: CATSRDKGAFVEAFF. CDR3 bases: TGTGCCACCAGCAGAGATAAGGGGGCTTTTGTTGAAGCTTTCTTT.

V gene TRBV3-1 (or the pseudogene TRBV3-2) combines with J gene TRBJ1-1; D is uncertain. The CDR3 length is 15 residues. Germline lookup yields CDR1 LGHDT and CDR2 YNNKEL (reference sequence). V gave up 1 base and J gave up 1 base, with 10 bases separating them. The CDR3, as DNA: TGTGCCAGCAGCCAAGGATGGACGGGGAACACTGAAGCTTTCTTT. It translates to CASSQGWTGNTEAFF.

This clone was counted a few times. The rearrangement joins TRBV19 to TRBJ2-1; the match to TRBD2 covers 7 bases. V lost 4 bases and J lost 7; bases outside the gene matches: 7. From germline, CDR1 is LNHDA and CDR2 SQIVND (reference sequence). CDR3 length: 14 amino acids. CDR3 sequence (DNA): TGTGCCAGTAGTACCGGGGAGGGGAGGAATGAGCAGTTCTTC. This sequence encodes CASSTGEGRNEQFF. Complete variable domain (other parts from reference TRBV19 and TRBJ2-1): DGGITQSPKYLFRKEGQNVTLSCEQNLNHDAMYWYRQDPGQGLRLIYYSQIVNDFQKGDIAEGYSVSREKKESFPLTVTSAQKNPTAFYLCASSTGEGRNEQFFGPGTRLTVL.

This clone showed up just once. This rearrangement joins TRBV7-2 to TRBJ1-4, with TRBD1 matching 7 bases. The V and J ends lost 5 bases and 5 bases, in that order; junction bases with no gene match: 11. Per germline, CDR1 SGHTA and CDR2 FQGNSA. The CDR3 has 16 amino acids. This chain's CDR3 is CASSDFPGTVNEKLFF. DNA of the CDR3: TGTGCCAGCAGCGACTTCCCCGGGACAGTAAATGAAAAACTGTTTTTT.

The chain carries TRBV20-1 and TRBJ1-1; the D is unclear. Trimming took 3 bases from V and 1 from J, leaving 6 bases between them. Germline lookup yields CDR1 DFQATT and CDR2 SNEGSKA (reference sequence). The CDR3 is made up of 12 amino acids. For the CDR3, the DNA is TGCAGTGCTAGTCGGCAGAACACTGAAGCTTTCTTT. It translates to CSASRQNTEAFF.

In its sample, this clone was seen once. The V gene is TRBV24-1, the J gene TRBJ2-1, with 8 bases identical to TRBD1. J was trimmed by 7 bases and V by 5 bases; bases with no gene match: 9. The CDR3 is 15 residues long. The V gene's germline CDR1 is KGHDR and CDR2 SFDVKD. CDR3 sequence: CATSGAGTGSNEQFF. DNA for the CDR3: TGTGCCACCAGTGGGGCCGGGACAGGTTCTAATGAGCAGTTCTTC.

The chain has TRBV19 and TRBJ1-1; perhaps TRBD1 as D (5 bases). V lost 7 bases to trimming and J lost 0 bases, with 12 bases between them. The CDR3 is 14 residues long. Germline loops: CDR1 LNHDA, CDR2 SQIVND (reference sequence). This chain's CDR3 is CASNYQGLNTEAFF. The DNA for the CDR3 is TGTGCCAGTAATTATCAGGGTTTGAACACTGAAGCTTTCTTT.

V gene TRBV29-1 combines with J gene TRBJ2-2; D is unresolved. From germline, CDR1 is SQVTM and CDR2 ANQGSEA. Trimming took off 0 bases at V and 6 bases at J, with 8 bases between the two ends. The CDR3 is made up of 13 amino acids. The CDR3 sequence: CSVEELTPGELFF. CDR3 nucleotides: TGCAGCGTTGAAGAACTTACGCCCGGGGAGCTGTTTTTT.

This clone was seen only a few times. The same CDR3 also results from other DNA sequences found in this sample. The chain employs TRBV30 and TRBJ2-1, with D possibly TRBD2 on 7 matching bases. Germline V gene sequence: CDR1 GTSNPN, CDR2 SVGIG (reference sequence). Trimming cost V 0 bases and J 7 bases, with 13 bases left between them. There are 14 residues in the CDR3. The CDR3 is CAWSVGGAGNEQFF. CDR3 bases: TGTGCCTGGAGTGTAGGGGGGGCGGGAAATGAGCAGTTCTTC.

The chain is built from TRBV14 and TRBJ2-3; 10 bases fit TRBD2. The V gene end was trimmed by 4 bases and the J gene end by 3 bases; junction bases not matched to a gene: 7. The CDR3 has 16 amino acids. Germline V gene data show CDR1 as SGHDN and CDR2 as FVKESK. CDR3 bases: TGTGCCAGCAGCCCTGTGGAGCGGGGGGGAACAGATACGCAGTATTTT. It codes for CASSPVERGGTDTQYF.

The chain has TRBV5-6 and TRBJ1-1; 12 positions match TRBD1. The V segment lost 4 bases and the J segment 9 bases; nucleotides outside the gene matches: 4. Germline V gene data show CDR1 as SGHDT and CDR2 as YYEEEE. This CDR3 is 13 amino acids long. Here the CDR3 reads CASSHRDRGQAFF. Written as DNA, the CDR3 is TGTGCCAGCAGCCACCGGGACAGGGGGCAAGCTTTCTTT. Full variable domain (remainder filled in from reference TRBV5-6 and TRBJ1-1): DAGVTQSPTHLIKTRGQQVTLRCSPKSGHDTVSWYQQALGQGPQFIFQYYEEEERQRGNFPDRFSGHQFPNYSSELNVNALLLGDSALYLCASSHRDRGQAFFGQGTRLTVV.

This clone was seen just once. The chain links TRBV5-1 to TRBJ2-1, with 9 bases aligning to TRBD2. Germline CDR1 SGHRS, CDR2 YFSETQ. With V trimmed by 4 bases and J by 0 bases, 5 bases remained unmatched. This CDR3 is built from 16 residues. The CDR3 region has the DNA TGCGCCAGCAGCGGACTAGCGCACGGCTCCTACAATGAGCAGTTCTTC. Protein sequence: CASSGLAHGSYNEQFF.

The V and J genes are TRBV5-1 and TRBJ1-2; 7 bases match TRBD1. Unmatched junction bases numbered 11, after V lost 8 bases and J lost 4 bases. The CDR3 consists of 14 residues. Germline V CDR1 and CDR2: SGHRS, YFSETQ. CDR3 loop: CASTNPGQPYGYTF. CDR3 sequence (DNA): TGCGCCAGTACGAACCCGGGACAGCCCTATGGCTACACCTTC.